This T cell receptor beta chain is drawn from a study of CD8 T cells in ankylosing spondylitis. The table lists this clonotype with a few counts. No antigen is known for it. Generation of TCR beta libraries employed quantitative 5'-RACE incorporating molecular barcodes. TCRdb itself ran the 5' RACE reads through MiXCR, one entry per CDR3 protein. Of a few hundred thousand distinct CDR3 sequences in the sample, about 20% are singletons; the top ten hold around 33%. The CDR3 loop spans 17 amino acids. CDR1 is LGHNA, CDR2 YNFKEQ, per germline. Trimming stripped 3 bases from V and 0 bases from J, with 15 bases between. Overall study findings and caveats: The study identified a TCR beta motif of under ten highly homologous variants that appeared characteristic of ankylosing spondylitis blood. There were earlier reports of some motif variants in reactive arthritis synovial fluid and blood. Within matched ankylosing spondylitis synovial fluid, disease-linked clones were reportedly significantly enriched.

This clonotype was sampled from a male donor with ankylosing spondylitis or in good health (not recorded which). The source material was blood, either unsorted or a sorted T cell fraction (not recorded which). This rearrangement joins TRBV4-2 to TRBJ2-1; D might be TRBD2 (5 bases). For the CDR3, the DNA is TGTGCCAGCAGCCAGGATCAAAGCGGTAGCTCCTACAATGAGCAGTTCTTC. It is translated as CASSQDQSGSSYNEQFF.